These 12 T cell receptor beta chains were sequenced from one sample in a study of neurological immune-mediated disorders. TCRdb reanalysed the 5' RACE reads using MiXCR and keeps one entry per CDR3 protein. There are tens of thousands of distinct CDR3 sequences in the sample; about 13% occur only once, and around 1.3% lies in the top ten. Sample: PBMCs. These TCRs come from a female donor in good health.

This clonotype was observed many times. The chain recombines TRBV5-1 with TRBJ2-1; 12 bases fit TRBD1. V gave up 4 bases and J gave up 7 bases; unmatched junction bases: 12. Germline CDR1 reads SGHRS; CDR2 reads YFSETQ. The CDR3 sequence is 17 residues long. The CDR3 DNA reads TGCGCCAGCAGCGGGACCGGGACAGGGGGCTATAGAAATGAGCAGTTCTTC. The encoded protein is CASSGTGTGGYRNEQFF.

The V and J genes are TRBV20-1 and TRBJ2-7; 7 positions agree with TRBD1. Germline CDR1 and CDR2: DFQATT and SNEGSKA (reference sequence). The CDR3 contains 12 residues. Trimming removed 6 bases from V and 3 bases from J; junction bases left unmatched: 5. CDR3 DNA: TGCAGTGCCAACAGGGGCATCTACGAGCAGTACTTC. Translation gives CSANRGIYEQYF.

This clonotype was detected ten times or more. CDR3 DNA sequence: TGTGCCAGCAGCTTAGTGCAGGGGAGTCATGAAAAACTGTTTTTT. Translated: CASSLVQGSHEKLFF. The rearrangement links TRBV7-9 to TRBJ1-4; a weak D match, TRBD1 (6 bases). Germline lookup yields CDR1 SEHNR and CDR2 FQNEAQ (reference sequence). V dropped 1 base and J dropped 6 bases, with 12 bases sitting between them. The CDR3 is 15 residues long.

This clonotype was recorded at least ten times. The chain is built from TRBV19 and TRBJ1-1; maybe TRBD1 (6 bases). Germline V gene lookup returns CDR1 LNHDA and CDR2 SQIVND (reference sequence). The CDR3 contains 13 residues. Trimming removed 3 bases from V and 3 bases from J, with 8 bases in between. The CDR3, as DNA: TGTGCCAGTAGTATGCACAGGGACACTGAAGCTTTCTTT. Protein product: CASSMHRDTEAFF.

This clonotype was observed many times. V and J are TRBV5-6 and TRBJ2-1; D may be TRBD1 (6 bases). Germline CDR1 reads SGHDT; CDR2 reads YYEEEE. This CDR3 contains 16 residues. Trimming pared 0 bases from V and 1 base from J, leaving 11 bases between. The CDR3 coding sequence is TGTGCCAGCAGCTTGGAACAGGGTGTGTCCTACAATGAGCAGTTCTTC. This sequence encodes CASSLEQGVSYNEQFF.

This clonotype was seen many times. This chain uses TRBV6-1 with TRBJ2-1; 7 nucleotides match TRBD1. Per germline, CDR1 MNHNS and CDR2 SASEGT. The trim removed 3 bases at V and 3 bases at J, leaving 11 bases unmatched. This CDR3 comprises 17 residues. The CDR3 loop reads CASSDRPNRGLYNEQFF. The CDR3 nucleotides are TGTGCCAGCAGTGATCGACCCAACAGGGGCCTCTACAATGAGCAGTTCTTC.

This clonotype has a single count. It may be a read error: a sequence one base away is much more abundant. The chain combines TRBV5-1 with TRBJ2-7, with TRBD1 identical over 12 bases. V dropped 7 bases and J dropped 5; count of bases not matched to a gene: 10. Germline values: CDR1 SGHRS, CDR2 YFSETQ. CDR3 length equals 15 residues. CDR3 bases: TGCGCCAGCTGCACCGGGACAGGGGGCAGGAACGAGCAGTACTTC. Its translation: CASCTGTGGRNEQYF. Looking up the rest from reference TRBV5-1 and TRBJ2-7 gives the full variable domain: KAGVTQTPRYLIKTRGQQVTLSCSPISGHRSVSWYQQTPGQGLQFLFEYFSETQRNKGNFPGRFSGRQFSNSRSEMNVSTLELGDSALYLCASCTGTGGRNEQYFGPGTRLTVT.

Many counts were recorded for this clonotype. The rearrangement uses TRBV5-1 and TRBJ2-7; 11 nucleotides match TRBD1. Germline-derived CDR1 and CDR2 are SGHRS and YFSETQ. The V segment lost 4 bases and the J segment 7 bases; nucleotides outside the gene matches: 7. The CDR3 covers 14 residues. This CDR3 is CASSAGQGAREQYF. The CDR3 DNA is TGCGCCAGCAGCGCCGGACAGGGGGCGCGGGAGCAGTACTTC.

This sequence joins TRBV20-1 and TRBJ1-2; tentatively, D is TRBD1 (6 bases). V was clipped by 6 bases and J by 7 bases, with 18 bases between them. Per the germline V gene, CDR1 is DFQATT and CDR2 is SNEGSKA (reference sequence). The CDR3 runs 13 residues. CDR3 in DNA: TGCAGTGCCTCAAGGGAGGGGGATGGTGGCTACACCTTC. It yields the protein CSASREGDGGYTF.

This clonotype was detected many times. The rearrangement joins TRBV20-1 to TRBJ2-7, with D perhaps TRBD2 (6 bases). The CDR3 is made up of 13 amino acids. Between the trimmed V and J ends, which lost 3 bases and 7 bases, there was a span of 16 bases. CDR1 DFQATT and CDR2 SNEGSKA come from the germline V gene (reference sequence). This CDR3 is CSASSPSVGEQYF. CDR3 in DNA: TGCAGTGCTAGTTCCCCTAGCGTGGGGGAGCAGTACTTC.

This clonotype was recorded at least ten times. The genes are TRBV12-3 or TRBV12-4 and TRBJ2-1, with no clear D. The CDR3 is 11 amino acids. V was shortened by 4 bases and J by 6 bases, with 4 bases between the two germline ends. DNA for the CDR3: TGTGCCAGCAGTTACTCCAATGAGCAGTTCTTC. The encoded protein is CASSYSNEQFF.

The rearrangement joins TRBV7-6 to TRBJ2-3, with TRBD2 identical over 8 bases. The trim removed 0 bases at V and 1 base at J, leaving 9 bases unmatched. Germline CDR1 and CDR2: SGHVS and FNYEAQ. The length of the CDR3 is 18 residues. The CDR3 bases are TGTGCCAGCAGCTTAGCCAATCCTGTACTAGCGGGCACAGATACGCAGTATTTT. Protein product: CASSLANPVLAGTDTQYF.